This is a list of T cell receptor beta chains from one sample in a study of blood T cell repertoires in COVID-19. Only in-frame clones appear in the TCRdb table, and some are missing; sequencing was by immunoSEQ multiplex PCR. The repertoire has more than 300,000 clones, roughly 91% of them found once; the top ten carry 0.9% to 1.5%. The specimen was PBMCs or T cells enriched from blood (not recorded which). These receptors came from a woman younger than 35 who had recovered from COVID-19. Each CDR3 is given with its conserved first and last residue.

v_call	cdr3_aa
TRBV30	CAWSASRTGGTYEQYF
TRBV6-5	CASSLAFGSGELFF
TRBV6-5	CASSNRWAEQYF
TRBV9	CASSANYGYTF
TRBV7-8	CASRAGVSSYEQYF
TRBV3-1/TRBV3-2	CASSQDNSGNTIYF
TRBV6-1	CASSDGLAGAIGTDTQYF
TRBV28	CASSFRGTYNEQFF
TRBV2	CASSPTGHTEAFF
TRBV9	CASSHGGSHEQFF
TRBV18	CASSSIPGQGLVNQPQHF
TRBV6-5	CASRRGLAGTDTQYF
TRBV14	CASSQGGGLAGFYEQFF
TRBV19	CASSIADTGFADGYTF
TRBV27	CASSLSFSAEAFF
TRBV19	CASSISRNYGYTF